One and the same sample provided the 18 T cell receptor beta chains below, sequenced in a study of robustness of blood B and T cell sequencing. A 5' template-switch oligo added a universal priming site during cDNA synthesis. The template-switch oligo carried a 12-nucleotide random UMI tagging each cDNA molecule. TCRdb re-called the PCR reads through MiXCR, storing one row per CDR3 protein. The sample yields over 3,000 distinct CDR3 sequences, more than 50% seen once. The template for TCR beta quantification was mRNA, not genomic DNA. Sequences were obtained from peripheral blood. These receptors were taken from a human donor in good health.

The V and J genes are TRBV4-1 and TRBJ2-1; 9 bases line up with TRBD1. The CDR3 sequence is 15 residues long. Germline-derived CDR1 and CDR2 are MGHRA and YSYEKL. After removal of 2 bases from V and 3 bases from J, the junction contained 2 bases not matched to a gene. Here the CDR3 DNA reads TGCGCCAGCAGCCAACAGACAGGGGGCTACAATGAGCAGTTCTTC. Protein: CASSQQTGGYNEQFF.

The V gene is TRBV29-1, the J gene TRBJ2-7, with a weak D call TRBD2 (6 bases). The CDR3 has 12 amino acids. The V end lost 7 bases, the J end lost 4 bases, and 14 bases lay between the germline ends. The V gene's germline CDR1 is SQVTM and CDR2 ANQGSEA. CDR3 DNA sequence: TGCAGCGCCTCAGATGGAGGGTACGAGCAGTACTTC. Its protein product is CSASDGGYEQYF.

The gene calls are TRBV11-3 and TRBJ1-1; 8 nucleotides line up with TRBD1. J lost 5 bases, V lost 3 bases, and 2 bases had no gene match. Germline V gene sequence: CDR1 SGHNT, CDR2 YENEEA. This CDR3 has 13 amino acids. CDR3 region: CASSFRGHTEAFF. In DNA, the CDR3 is TGTGCCAGCAGCTTCAGGGGGCATACTGAAGCTTTCTTT.

The CDR3 nucleotides are TGCGCCAGCAGCCAATGGTTCAGCCCCTCTGGAAACACCATATATTTT. Its translation: CASSQWFSPSGNTIYF. This chain links TRBV4-1 with TRBJ1-3; no clear D gene. V lost 2 bases and J 0 bases, leaving 11 bases between the germline ends. The CDR3 contains 16 residues. Germline assignment: CDR1 MGHRA and CDR2 YSYEKL.

The rearrangement links TRBV4-2 to TRBJ2-5; 9 bases map to TRBD2. The germline V gene encodes CDR1 LGHNA and CDR2 YNFKEQ. V lost 4 bases, J lost 1 base, and 10 bases stayed unmatched. The length of the CDR3 is 17 residues. The CDR3 loop reads CASSPSTLAGTQETQYF. The CDR3 region has the DNA TGTGCCAGCAGCCCAAGTACGCTAGCGGGGACCCAAGAGACCCAGTACTTC.

The chain recombines TRBV6-6 with TRBJ1-5; D is unclear. V was clipped by 7 bases and J by 5 bases, with 9 bases between them. The germline V gene has CDR1 MNHNY and CDR2 SVGAGI (reference sequence). This CDR3 has 12 residues. The CDR3 is CASMDGDQPQHF. As DNA, the CDR3 is TGTGCCAGCATGGACGGGGATCAGCCCCAGCATTTT.

This chain joins TRBV7-7 and TRBJ2-4; D is uncertain. V was pared by 2 bases and J by 0 bases, with 5 bases between. The length of the CDR3 is 14 residues. Per germline, CDR1 SSHAT and CDR2 FNYEAQ (reference sequence). The CDR3 is CASSLTVAKNIQYF. For the CDR3, the DNA is TGTGCCAGCAGCTTAACAGTAGCCAAAAACATTCAGTACTTC.

In its sample, this clonotype ranks as medium-sized. This chain links TRBV7-8 with TRBJ2-7; D is undetermined. Trimming took off 4 bases at V and 0 bases at J, with 10 bases between the two ends. In germline, CDR1 is SGHVS, CDR2 FQNEAQ. This CDR3 spans 14 amino acids. The DNA for the CDR3 is TGTGCCAGCAGCTCCCCCATGAGCTCCTACGAGCAGTACTTC. Translating it yields CASSSPMSSYEQYF.

This clonotype was seen more than once but under ten times. V and J are TRBV2 and TRBJ2-1; 7 nucleotides line up with TRBD2. This CDR3 has 16 residues. Unmatched junction bases numbered 8, after V lost 4 bases and J lost 2 bases. Germline V CDR1 and CDR2: SNHLY, FYNNEI. In DNA, the CDR3 is TGTGCCAGCAGTGCCGAAAGCGGGGCTACCTACAATGAGCAGTTCTTC. This translates into CASSAESGATYNEQFF.

In nucleotides, the CDR3 is TGTGCCAGCAGCTCACGGACAGGGGGGTTTGAGGAGCAGTTCTTC. Translating gives CASSSRTGGFEEQFF. The rearrangement joins TRBV7-7 to TRBJ2-1, with 10 bases matching TRBD1. After removal of 4 bases from V and 10 bases from J, the junction contained 10 bases not matched to a gene. The CDR3 is made up of 15 amino acids. The V gene's germline CDR1 is SSHAT and CDR2 FNYEAQ (reference sequence).

This clonotype was counted between two and nine times. V gene TRBV10-3 combines with J gene TRBJ2-7, with 7 nucleotides matching TRBD1. J gave up 0 bases and V 7 bases, and 12 bases lay outside the gene matches. Germline V gene lookup returns CDR1 ENHRY and CDR2 SYGVKD. CDR3 length: 16 amino acids. CDR3 region: CAINKRGGRPSYEQYF. The CDR3 DNA is TGTGCCATCAACAAGAGAGGGGGCCGACCCTCCTACGAGCAGTACTTC.

This clonotype occurred a few times. The V call is TRBV20-1, the J call TRBJ2-3; the D gene is possibly TRBD2 (5 bases). Trimming took 6 bases from V and 2 from J, leaving 9 bases between them. The CDR3 contains 12 residues. Germline V gene sequence: CDR1 DFQATT, CDR2 SNEGSKA (reference sequence). The CDR3 nucleotides are TGCAGTGCGTTCCGGGACACAGATACGCAGTATTTT. Its translation: CSAFRDTDTQYF.

The V gene is TRBV6-5, the J gene TRBJ2-3; D ambiguous. Germline CDR1 reads MNHEY; CDR2 reads SVGAGI. This CDR3 is 13 amino acids long. Trimming removed 4 bases from V and 0 bases from J, with 5 bases in between. CDR3 nucleotide sequence: TGTGCCAGCAGTTTAGTAAGCACAGATACGCAGTATTTT. Translated, it gives CASSLVSTDTQYF.

This chain uses TRBV7-9 with TRBJ1-1; no reliable D call. Per the germline V gene, CDR1 is SEHNR and CDR2 is FQNEAQ (reference sequence). Trimming cost V 2 bases and J 0 bases, with 7 bases left between them. The CDR3 runs 14 residues. The CDR3 nucleotides read TGTGCCAGCAGCTTATCCCAGTTGAACACTGAAGCTTTCTTT. This gives the protein CASSLSQLNTEAFF.

This clonotype showed up just a few times. V usage is TRBV7-3 and J usage is TRBJ1-6; D unresolved. V was cut by 4 bases and J by 7 bases, with 17 bases left in between. This CDR3 has 16 residues. CDR1 and CDR2 from the germline V gene are SGHTA and FQGTGA. The CDR3 spells CASSSSRWVENSPLHF. The CDR3 coding sequence is TGTGCCAGCAGCTCTTCCCGGTGGGTTGAGAATTCACCCCTCCACTTT.

V gene TRBV2 combines with J gene TRBJ1-1; no clear D. Germline V gene sequence: CDR1 SNHLY, CDR2 FYNNEI. The CDR3 runs to 13 residues. V lost 5 bases and J 0 bases, leaving 7 bases between the germline ends. In DNA, the CDR3 is TGTGCCAGCAGTATACGGTTGAACACTGAAGCTTTCTTT. Translating gives CASSIRLNTEAFF. Supplemented by reference TRBV2 and TRBJ1-1, the full variable domain reads EPEVTQTPSHQVTQMGQEVILRCVPISNHLYFYWYRQILGQKVEFLVSFYNNEISEKSEIFDDQFSVERPDGSNFTLKIRSTKLEDSAMYFCASSIRLNTEAFFGQGTRLTVV.

The genes are TRBV11-1 and TRBJ2-5, with D perhaps TRBD2 (6 bases). The length of the CDR3 is 14 residues. The germline V gene has CDR1 SGHAT and CDR2 FQDESV (reference sequence). Trimming stripped 6 bases from V and 5 bases from J, with 16 bases between. The CDR3 DNA sequence: TGTGCCAGCAGTTATACCGGGACTCGTGAGACCCAGTACTTC. Translation: CASSYTGTRETQYF.

The rearrangement joins TRBV6-5 to TRBJ2-3; D possibly corresponds to TRBD2 (5 bases). This CDR3 has 15 amino acids. The V gene lost 2 bases and the J gene lost 4 bases, with 13 bases spanning the gap. Germline values: CDR1 MNHEY, CDR2 SVGAGI. In DNA form, the CDR3 reads TGTGCCAGCAGTTACACTAGGTACACCGCAGATACGCAGTATTTT. This encodes CASSYTRYTADTQYF.